This TCR beta chain was identified during a study of response to subunit inactivated influenza vaccine. TCRdb independently ran MiXCR on the RT-PCR reads; one entry per CDR3 protein. Among about 570,000 distinct CDR3 sequences listed, about 11% were seen once. Per germline, CDR1 DFQATT and CDR2 SNEGSKA (reference sequence). The junction had 8 bases not matched to a gene; V was cut back by 5 bases and J by 7 bases. The CDR3 extends over 12 amino acids. The sample holds many counts of this clonotype. The antigen remains undetermined. Overall study results and limits: The authors proposed limited new T cell recruitment per seasonal influenza vaccination.

Sample: PBMCs from blood, taken on the day of vaccination. The sequence was obtained from a man aged 50-59 years who received an inactivated influenza vaccine. V gene TRBV20-1 combines with J gene TRBJ2-7; 7 bases fit TRBD1. The CDR3: CSAGRQGGEQYF. The CDR3 DNA sequence: TGCAGTGCTGGGCGACAGGGTGGGGAGCAGTACTTC.